The 31 T cell receptor beta chains below come from one sample, sequenced in a study of cytomegalovirus exposure and HLA in healthy donors (dated by TCRdb to about 2017). The method behind the library was the immunoSEQ multiplex PCR assay. A mixture of 60 forward primers for TCR Vbeta segments and 13 reverse primers for TCR Jbeta segments was used in the multiplex PCR. Not all clones reach the TCRdb copy of this immuneACCESS table, which keeps in-frame sequences only. Checked studies attribute under half of the gap to unresolved V genes and leave the rest unexplained. The sample table lists about 140,000 clones, around 90% of them with a count of one. Around 0.51% of the sample goes to the ten largest clones. Sequences were obtained from PBMCs. The receptors here all came from a woman aged 40 to 50 in good health and CMV-seronegative.

The CDR3: CASSSRNPTYEQYF. The CDR3 DNA reads as TGTGCCAGCAGCTCCAGGAACCCCACCTACGAGCAGTACTTC. The chain links TRBV7-2 to TRBJ2-7; D is unresolved. CDR3 length equals 14 residues. Trimming left V 4 bases short and J 2 bases short, with 12 bases between. Germline loops: CDR1 SGHTA, CDR2 FQGNSA.

This chain joins TRBV5-5 and TRBJ2-1; TRBD2 matches at 15 bases. This CDR3 is built from 18 residues. V lost 4 bases and J lost 10; bases outside the gene matches: 15. The germline CDR1 and CDR2 sequences are SGHKS and YYEKEE (reference sequence). CDR3: CASSIGLAGGHNLEEQFF. The CDR3 region has the DNA TGTGCCAGCAGCATCGGACTAGCGGGAGGGCACAATCTTGAGGAGCAGTTCTTC. Full variable domain (remainder filled in from reference TRBV5-5 and TRBJ2-1): DAGVTQSPTHLIKTRGQQVTLRCSPISGHKSVSWYQQVLGQGPQFIFQYYEKEERGRGNFPDRFSARQFPNYSSELNVNALLLGDSALYLCASSIGLAGGHNLEEQFFGPGTRLTVL.

The rearrangement joins TRBV28 to TRBJ2-1; 11 bases map to TRBD2. V lost 8 bases and J lost 10; bases outside the gene matches: 10. Per germline, CDR1 MDHEN and CDR2 SYDVKM. The CDR3 is made up of 14 amino acids. Here the CDR3 DNA reads TGTGCCAGCGGAGGAGGGACTAGCGGACTAGAGCAGTTCTTC. Encoded protein: CASGGGTSGLEQFF.

The rearrangement links TRBV30 to TRBJ2-5; tentatively, D is TRBD1 (6 bases). Trimming took 1 base from V and 5 from J, leaving 14 bases between them. The CDR3 is 14 amino acids. Germline V gene lookup returns CDR1 GTSNPN and CDR2 SVGIG (reference sequence). Here the CDR3 DNA reads TGTGCCTGGAGTGAAGGGGGTTTTAGGGAGACCCAGTACTTC. As protein: CAWSEGGFRETQYF.

This sequence joins TRBV10-3 and TRBJ2-3; TRBD2 aligns across 10 bases. Trimming at V came to 5 bases and at J to 3 bases, leaving 5 bases not matched to a gene. There are 15 residues in the CDR3. Germline lookup yields CDR1 ENHRY and CDR2 SYGVKD. CDR3 loop: CAISSTSGLTDTQYF. CDR3 in DNA: TGTGCCATCAGTTCGACTAGCGGGCTTACAGATACGCAGTATTTT.

The J gene is TRBJ2-5, the V gene TRBV4-1, with 11 bases aligning to TRBD1. The V segment lost 3 bases and the J segment 5 bases; nucleotides outside the gene matches: 5. The CDR3 runs to 15 residues. Germline values: CDR1 MGHRA, CDR2 YSYEKL. CDR3 nucleotide sequence: TGCGCCAGCAGCCAGGGGGACAGGGGGTTCGAGACCCAGTACTTC. Translation gives CASSQGDRGFETQYF.

The V gene is TRBV7-9, the J gene TRBJ1-5; 12 nucleotides agree with TRBD1. The CDR3 totals 16 residues. Trimming at V came to 4 bases and at J to 4 bases, leaving 5 bases not matched to a gene. Germline-derived CDR1 and CDR2 are SEHNR and FQNEAQ (reference sequence). As DNA, the CDR3 is TGTGCCAGCAGCTCCGGGACAGGGGGCTCAAATCAGCCCCAGCATTTT. Protein: CASSSGTGGSNQPQHF.

This rearrangement joins TRBV5-1 to TRBJ2-1, with 7 nucleotides matching TRBD2. V trimming: 1 base; J trimming: 7 bases; junction bases outside the gene matches: 5. The CDR3 consists of 14 residues. Germline V CDR1 and CDR2: SGHRS, YFSETQ. The CDR3 reads CASSLSLAVNEQFF. CDR3 DNA: TGCGCCAGCAGCTTGTCTCTAGCGGTGAATGAGCAGTTCTTC.

This clone occurred once. The CDR3: CASRGQGLFSGNTIYF. As DNA, the CDR3 is TGTGCCAGCAGGGGACAGGGCCTTTTCTCTGGAAACACCATATATTTT. V and J are TRBV28 and TRBJ1-3; TRBD1 aligns across 9 bases. V was clipped by 6 bases and J by 0 bases; unmatched bases: 6. Germline-derived CDR1 and CDR2 are MDHEN and SYDVKM. The CDR3 spans 16 residues.

The chain links TRBV19 to TRBJ2-3, with a weak D call TRBD2 (6 bases). The CDR3 loop spans 16 amino acids. Trimming took 5 bases from V and 0 from J, leaving 15 bases between them. CDR1 and CDR2 from the germline V gene are LNHDA and SQIVND (reference sequence). The CDR3 is CASSPRIAASTDTQYF. Written as DNA, the CDR3 is TGTGCCAGTAGTCCCCGGATAGCGGCTAGCACAGATACGCAGTATTTT.

The chain uses TRBV19 and TRBJ2-2; tentative D call: TRBD2 (6 bases). Germline CDR1 and CDR2: LNHDA and SQIVND (reference sequence). There are 14 residues in the CDR3. The V gene lost 1 base and the J gene lost 6 bases, with 9 bases spanning the gap. The CDR3 loop reads CASSIGLGAGELFF. Here the CDR3 DNA reads TGTGCCAGTAGTATAGGACTAGGGGCCGGGGAGCTGTTTTTT.

The chain couples TRBV7-9 to TRBJ1-1, with TRBD1 matching 7 bases. Germline-derived CDR1 and CDR2 are SEHNR and FQNEAQ (reference sequence). There are 14 residues in the CDR3. V lost 6 bases and J lost 4; bases outside the gene matches: 8. CDR3 loop: CASRGTGATTEAFF. In DNA form, the CDR3 reads TGTGCCAGCAGGGGCACAGGGGCGACCACTGAAGCTTTCTTT.

In its sample, this clone was seen once. The chain has TRBV11-3 and TRBJ2-7, with D maybe TRBD2 (5 bases). CDR1 is SGHNT, CDR2 YENEEA, per germline. V dropped 5 bases and J dropped 2 bases, with 22 bases sitting between them. This CDR3 has 17 amino acids. Here the CDR3 reads CASSAAPLVDFAYEQYF. The CDR3 coding sequence is TGTGCCAGCAGCGCCGCCCCGCTGGTGGACTTCGCCTACGAGCAGTACTTC.

The DNA of the CDR3 is TGTGCCAGCAGTTTACGCGGTGAGGTTTACGAGCAGTACTTC. Translation: CASSLRGEVYEQYF. This chain joins TRBV27 and TRBJ2-7; no clear D. Between the trimmed V and J ends, which lost 2 bases and 4 bases, there was a span of 12 bases. Per the germline V gene, CDR1 is MNHEY and CDR2 is SMNVEV (reference sequence). This CDR3 comprises 14 residues.

The CDR3, as DNA: TGTGCCAGCACCCGAAGGGGACTAGCGGAGACCCAGTACTTC. Translating it yields CASTRRGLAETQYF. This chain connects TRBV7-9 to TRBJ2-5, with 10 bases identical to TRBD2. Trimming took 7 bases from V and 5 from J; bases not matched to a gene: 7. In germline, CDR1 is SEHNR, CDR2 FQNEAQ (reference sequence). This CDR3 contains 14 residues.

This clone was observed a few times. This chain links TRBV5-6 with TRBJ1-2, with a possible D match to TRBD1 (5 bases). V lost 7 bases, J lost 6 bases, and 22 bases lay in between. The CDR3 is 15 amino acids. CDR1 and CDR2 (germline): SGHDT, YYEEEE. The CDR3 DNA is TGTGCCAGCGAACTCCAAGGGGCTCCCCGGGATGGCTACACCTTC. Amino acids: CASELQGAPRDGYTF.

The chain's CDR3 is CASRPQAYSYNEQFF. The CDR3 bases are TGCGCCAGCAGACCTCAGGCTTACTCCTACAATGAGCAGTTCTTC. The chain recombines TRBV10-2 with TRBJ2-1; D is ambiguous. The germline CDR1 and CDR2 sequences are WSHSY and SAAADI. The length of the CDR3 is 15 residues. The germline V and J ends were trimmed by 6 bases and 0 bases, with 12 bases remaining between them.

The V and J genes are TRBV2 and TRBJ2-3; no clear D gene. The CDR3 length is 15 residues. Trimming took 2 bases from V and 2 from J, leaving 11 bases between them. Germline lookup yields CDR1 SNHLY and CDR2 FYNNEI. Here the CDR3 reads CASSEPQIFTDTQYF. The DNA of the CDR3 is TGTGCCAGCAGTGAACCCCAGATCTTCACAGATACGCAGTATTTT.

The chain combines TRBV30 with TRBJ2-2, with D perhaps matching TRBD1 (5 bases). This CDR3 is built from 14 residues. The V and J ends lost 2 bases and 4 bases respectively, with 11 bases between them. Germline lookup yields CDR1 GTSNPN and CDR2 SVGIG (reference sequence). The CDR3 bases are TGTGCCTGGAGTACAGGAGCTTCCACCGGGGAGCTGTTTTTT. Protein sequence: CAWSTGASTGELFF. Full variable domain (rest looked up from reference TRBV30 and TRBJ2-2): SQTIHQWPATLVQPVGSPLSLECTVEGTSNPNLYWYRQAAGRGLQLLFYSVGIGQISSEVPQNLSASRPQDRQFILSSKKLLLSDSGFYLCAWSTGASTGELFFGEGSRLTVL.

The chain combines TRBV5-1 with TRBJ2-3, with 13 bases identical to TRBD2. There are 16 residues in the CDR3. Germline V gives CDR1 SGHRS, CDR2 YFSETQ. After removal of 3 bases from V and 2 bases from J, the junction contained 3 bases not matched to a gene. The CDR3 DNA follows: TGCGCCAGCAGCTCCGGGACTAGCGGGGCCACAGATACGCAGTATTTT. This translates into CASSSGTSGATDTQYF.

The chain joins TRBV6-5 to TRBJ2-2, with a possible D match to TRBD2 (6 bases). The V gene's germline CDR1 is MNHEY and CDR2 SVGAGI. The CDR3 contains 14 residues. V dropped 7 bases and J dropped 2 bases, with 11 bases sitting between them. The CDR3 region has the DNA TGTGCCAGCACACGGACTATCAACACCGGGGAGCTGTTTTTT. This sequence encodes CASTRTINTGELFF.

This clone was counted once. The chain links TRBV5-1 to TRBJ2-1; D is undetermined. The V and J ends lost 2 bases and 6 bases respectively, with 12 bases between them. The CDR3 is 14 amino acids. CDR1 is SGHRS and CDR2 is YFSETQ in the germline V gene. CDR3 DNA sequence: TGCGCCAGCAGCTTATACGAGCCAACCAATGAGCAGTTCTTC. Translated: CASSLYEPTNEQFF.

The gene calls are TRBV30 and TRBJ2-2, with TRBD2 matching over 7 bases. Germline assignment: CDR1 GTSNPN and CDR2 SVGIG (reference sequence). Trimming cost V 4 bases and J 3 bases; bases outside gene matches: 8. The CDR3 spans 15 residues. CDR3 nucleotides: TGTGCCTGGAATGCGGGGGTAGGGGACACCGGGGAGCTGTTTTTT. It translates to CAWNAGVGDTGELFF.

The chain employs TRBV11-3 and TRBJ1-1; a possible D gene is TRBD1 (5 bases). The germline gives CDR1 SGHNT, CDR2 YENEEA. CDR3 length: 12 amino acids. V gave up 3 bases and J gave up 5 bases, with 7 bases separating them. The CDR3 sequence: CASSFQGTEAFF. CDR3 coding DNA: TGTGCCAGCAGCTTTCAGGGAACTGAAGCTTTCTTT.

This clone has only one observation. The chain has TRBV6-6 and TRBJ1-1; 8 nucleotides line up with TRBD1. V lost 6 bases, J lost 0 bases, and 3 bases stayed unmatched. The CDR3 covers 14 residues. CDR1 is MNHNY, CDR2 SVGAGI, per germline (reference sequence). CDR3 region: CASRDRVMNTEAFF. The CDR3 nucleotides are TGTGCCAGCAGGGACAGGGTAATGAACACTGAAGCTTTCTTT.

This chain connects TRBV5-6 to TRBJ1-2, with a weak D call TRBD1 (5 bases). This CDR3 is 15 amino acids long. Germline V gene data show CDR1 as SGHDT and CDR2 as YYEEEE. V dropped 2 bases and J dropped 2 bases, with 13 bases sitting between them. Here the CDR3 DNA reads TGTGCCAGCAGCTTTCGGGCCAGGACAAACTATGGCTACACCTTC. The encoded protein is CASSFRARTNYGYTF.

Here the CDR3 DNA reads TGCGCCAGCAGCTCATCCCCGAGACAGAGCTCCTACGAGCAGTACTTC. It yields the protein CASSSSPRQSSYEQYF. This sequence joins TRBV5-1 and TRBJ2-7, with D maybe TRBD1 (5 bases). Germline CDR1 and CDR2: SGHRS and YFSETQ. The CDR3 loop spans 16 amino acids. V shed 3 bases and J shed 0 bases, with 16 bases lying between them.

V and J are TRBV27 and TRBJ2-3, with D possibly being TRBD1 (5 bases). Trimming shortened V by 3 bases and J by 2 bases, and 12 bases separated the two germline ends. The CDR3 runs to 15 residues. Per the germline V gene, CDR1 is MNHEY and CDR2 is SMNVEV (reference sequence). Here the CDR3 DNA reads TGTGCCAGCAGTTTCACCCAGGGAACCACAGATACGCAGTATTTT. This encodes CASSFTQGTTDTQYF.

This clone was found a few times. The rearrangement joins TRBV6-6 to TRBJ1-1; 11 bases are shared with TRBD1. CDR1 MNHNY and CDR2 SVGAGI come from the germline V gene (reference sequence). CDR3 size: 13 residues. J lost 7 bases, V lost 5 bases, and 3 bases had no gene match. In DNA, the CDR3 is TGTGCCAGCAGTCGGGACAGGGGGTTTGAAGCTTTCTTT. Its protein is CASSRDRGFEAFF.

The chain combines TRBV10-1 with TRBJ2-4, with 7 bases aligning to TRBD1. Germline CDR1 reads WNHNN; CDR2 reads SYGVQD (reference sequence). Germline trimming cut 0 bases from V and 3 bases from J; bases unmatched to any gene: 2. This CDR3 is built from 15 residues. CDR3 amino acids: CASSESTGDKNIQYF. In nucleotides, the CDR3 is TGCGCCAGCAGTGAGTCAACAGGGGACAAAAACATTCAGTACTTC.

The V and J genes are TRBV27 and TRBJ2-1, with 11 bases aligning to TRBD2. CDR1 is MNHEY and CDR2 is SMNVEV in the germline V gene (reference sequence). Losses at the gene ends were 4 bases for V and 0 bases for J; bases not matched to a gene: 2. The CDR3 runs to 16 residues. The CDR3 nucleotides are TGTGCCAGCAGTTCAGGGACTAGCGGCTCCTACAATGAGCAGTTCTTC. It specifies CASSSGTSGSYNEQFF.